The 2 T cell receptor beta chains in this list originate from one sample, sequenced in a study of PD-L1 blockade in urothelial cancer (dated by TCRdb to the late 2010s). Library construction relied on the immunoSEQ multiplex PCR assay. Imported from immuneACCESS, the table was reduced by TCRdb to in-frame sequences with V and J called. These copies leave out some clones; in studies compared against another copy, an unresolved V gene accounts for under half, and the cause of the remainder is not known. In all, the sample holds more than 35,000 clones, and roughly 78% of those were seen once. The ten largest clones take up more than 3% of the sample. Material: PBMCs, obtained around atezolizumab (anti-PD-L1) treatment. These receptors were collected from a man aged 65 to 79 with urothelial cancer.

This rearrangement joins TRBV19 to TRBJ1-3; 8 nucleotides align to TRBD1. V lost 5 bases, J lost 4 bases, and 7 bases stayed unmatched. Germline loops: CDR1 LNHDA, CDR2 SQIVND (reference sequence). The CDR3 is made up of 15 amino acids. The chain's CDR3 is CASSHDRGAGNTIYF. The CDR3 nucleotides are TGTGCCAGTAGTCACGACAGGGGTGCAGGAAACACCATATATTTT.

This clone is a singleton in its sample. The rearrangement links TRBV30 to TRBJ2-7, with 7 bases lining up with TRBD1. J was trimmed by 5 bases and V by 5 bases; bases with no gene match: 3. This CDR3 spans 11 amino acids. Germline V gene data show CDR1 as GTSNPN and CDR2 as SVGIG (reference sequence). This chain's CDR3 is CAWADRDEQYF. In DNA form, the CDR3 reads TGTGCCTGGGCCGACAGGGACGAGCAGTACTTC.